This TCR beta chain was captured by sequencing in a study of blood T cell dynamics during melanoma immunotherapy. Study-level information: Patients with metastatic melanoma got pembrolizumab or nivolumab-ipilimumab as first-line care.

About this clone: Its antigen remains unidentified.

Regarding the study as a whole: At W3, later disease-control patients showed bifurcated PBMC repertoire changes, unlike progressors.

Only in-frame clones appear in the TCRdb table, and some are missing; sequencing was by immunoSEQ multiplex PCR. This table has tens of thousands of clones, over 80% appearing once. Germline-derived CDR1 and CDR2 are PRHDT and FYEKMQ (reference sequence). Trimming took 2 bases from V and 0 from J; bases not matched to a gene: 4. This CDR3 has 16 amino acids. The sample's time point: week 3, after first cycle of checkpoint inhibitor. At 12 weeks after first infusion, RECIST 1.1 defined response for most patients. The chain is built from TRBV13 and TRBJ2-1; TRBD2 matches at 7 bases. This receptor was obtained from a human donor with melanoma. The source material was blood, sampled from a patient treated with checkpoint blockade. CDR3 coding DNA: TGTGCCAGCAGCTTATCTGGCGGGAGCTCCTACAATGAGCAGTTCTTC. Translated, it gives CASSLSGGSSYNEQFF.